The rows below give T cell receptor beta chains drawn from one sample of a study of Graves' ophthalmopathy and Graves' hyperthyroidism. TCRdb passed the multiplex PCR reads through MiXCR, listing each CDR3 protein once. The table shows under 400,000 distinct CDR3 sequences, with roughly a sixth occurring only once. Sequenced material: peripheral blood. The receptors originated from an adult man with Graves' ophthalmopathy. Both conserved end residues are part of each CDR3. The D gene is left open where the match is weak. Clone size is shown for a subset of rows, as once, few, many or a class of expanded clone.

clone_size	v_call	j_call	d_call	cdr3_nt	cdr3_aa
few	TRBV18	TRBJ2-5	TRBD1	TGTGCCAGCTCACCACTCGGGACAGGGGTGGAGACCCAGTACTTC	CASSPLGTGVETQYF
many	TRBV2	TRBJ2-2	TRBD1	TGTGCCAGCAGTGAACAGGAGACAGGGGTTGTGACCGGGGAGCTGTTTTTT	CASSEQETGVVTGELFF
many	TRBV30	TRBJ1-1	-	TGTGCCTGGAGGCGAGGATCTGGCAGCCGGAACACTGAAGCTTTCTTT	CAWRRGSGSRNTEAFF
many	TRBV5-1	TRBJ1-1	-	TGCGCCAGCAGCGGATTCACCGAAGCTTTCTTT	CASSGFTEAFF
many	TRBV20-1	TRBJ2-7	TRBD1	TGCAGTGCTAGATCCCGGGACAGGGAGTACGAGCAGTACTTC	CSARSRDREYEQYF
few	TRBV12-3/TRBV12-4	TRBJ1-2	-	TGTGCCAGCAGTGTTAGCTATGGCTACACCTTC	CASSVSYGYTF
many	TRBV10-3	TRBJ1-1	TRBD1	TGTGCCATCAGTGAGTCCCGGGACAGGAACACTGAAGCTTTCTTT	CAISESRDRNTEAFF
-	TRBV28	TRBJ1-3	-	TGTGCCAGCAGCACCCAAACGCGGCTAGGGAGAGTCGCTGGAAACACCATATATTTT	CASSTQTRLGRVAGNTIYF
-	TRBV19	TRBJ2-5	-	TGTGCCAGTAGTATAGTTGCAGGCCTGGGAGAGACCCAGTACTTC	CASSIVAGLGETQYF
many	TRBV11-3	TRBJ1-5	-	TGTGCCAGCAGCTTAGGGTCAGGAGGGGGGCTTGGTCAGCCCCAGCATTTT	CASSLGSGGGLGQPQHF
many	TRBV19	TRBJ1-3	-	TGTGCCAGTAGTATAAGGGCCAGACCGGAGGACACCATATATTTT	CASSIRARPEDTIYF
many	TRBV20-1	TRBJ2-5	-	TGCAGTGCTAGGACGGATCAAGAGACCCAGTACTTC	CSARTDQETQYF
many	TRBV28	TRBJ1-1	TRBD1	TGTGCCAGCACGGGGGCTACAGGGGCTGAAGCTTTCTTT	CASTGATGAEAFF
many	TRBV11-2	TRBJ2-7	-	TGTGCCAGCACCGTCCCTAACTACGAGCAGTACTTC	CASTVPNYEQYF
many	TRBV28	TRBJ1-1	-	TGTGCCAGCAGTTTAGGGCGCCGTTTGAACACTGAAGCTTTCTTT	CASSLGRRLNTEAFF
many	TRBV19	TRBJ1-2	TRBD1	TGTGCCAGTAGTACGGACAGGAGTAACTATGGCTACACCTTC	CASSTDRSNYGYTF
many	TRBV20-1	TRBJ1-5	-	TGCAGTGCTCCTTTGACAGGACCCAATCAGCCCCAGCATTTT	CSAPLTGPNQPQHF
many	TRBV7-9	TRBJ2-7	-	TGTGCCAGCAGCTTAGAGGCAGGGATGAACTACGAGCAGTACTTC	CASSLEAGMNYEQYF
-	TRBV7-3	TRBJ2-5	-	TGTGCCAGCAGCTTAATGGGGACGGGCCAAGAGACCCAGTACTTC	CASSLMGTGQETQYF
many	TRBV7-2	TRBJ1-5	-	TGTGCCAGCAGCTTAGAACGGACTGTTCCCCAGCATTTT	CASSLERTVPQHF
many	TRBV2	TRBJ2-5	-	TGTGCCAGCAGCGGGGGATTTAGGGAGACCCAGTACTTC	CASSGGFRETQYF
few	TRBV12-3/TRBV12-4	TRBJ1-1	-	TGTGCCAGCAGTTTAAAGGACACTGAAGCTTTCTTT	CASSLKDTEAFF
many	TRBV5-1	TRBJ2-7	TRBD1	TGCGCCAGCAGCTTGCTCCGGGACAGTGATTTCTACGAGCAGTACTTC	CASSLLRDSDFYEQYF
-	TRBV7-2	TRBJ2-2	TRBD1	TGTGCCAGCACCCTACGACAGGGAGCCGGGGAGCTGTTTTTT	CASTLRQGAGELFF
-	TRBV5-1	TRBJ2-7	TRBD2	TGCGCCAGCAGCGCCGCACTAGCGGGATCGGGAGAGCAGTACTTC	CASSAALAGSGEQYF
many	TRBV11-1	TRBJ2-7	-	TGTGCCAGCACCCAAAGGGTAGGAGGGGGATTAACCGCCGAGCAGTACTTC	CASTQRVGGGLTAEQYF
many	TRBV7-2	TRBJ2-7	-	TGTGCCAGCAGCTTAGTCGGCCGCTACGAGCAGTACTTC	CASSLVGRYEQYF
many	TRBV10-3	TRBJ2-7	TRBD1	TGTGCCATCAGTGAAGGGACAGGGCACTACGAGCAGTACTTC	CAISEGTGHYEQYF
many	TRBV28	TRBJ2-7	-	TGTGCCAGCAGTAAGACTTCTACAGTTAACTACGAGCAGTACTTC	CASSKTSTVNYEQYF
many	TRBV30	TRBJ1-2	-	TGTGCCTGGAGTGTCCGGGCCTATGGCTACACCTTC	CAWSVRAYGYTF
few	TRBV4-3	TRBJ2-2	TRBD1	TGCGCCAGCAGCCCGGGGACAGGCAACACCGGGGAGCTGTTTTTT	CASSPGTGNTGELFF
-	TRBV20-1	TRBJ2-7	-	TGCAGTGCTAGGGCCGAGGCAGGAACAGAGGAGCAGTACTTC	CSARAEAGTEEQYF
many	TRBV4-2	TRBJ1-1	-	TGTGCCAGCAGCCAAGATTTCCGGGGGGCGGGGAACACTGAAGCTTTCTTT	CASSQDFRGAGNTEAFF
-	TRBV20-1	TRBJ2-7	TRBD2	TGCAGTGGGATTAGCGGGAGCTTTCGCGAGCAGTACTTC	CSGISGSFREQYF
few	TRBV3-1	TRBJ2-5	-	TGTGCCAGCAGCCAATGGACTCGAGAGGGAGAGACCCAGTACTTC	CASSQWTREGETQYF
many	TRBV27	TRBJ1-1	-	TGTGCCAGCAGGAGAGAGCCCCGGGTTACTGAAGCTTTCTTT	CASRREPRVTEAFF
many	TRBV11-2	TRBJ2-7	TRBD2	TGTGCCAGCAGCTTAGGATTGGCGCTAGCGGGGGCTCTCTACGAGCAGTACTTC	CASSLGLALAGALYEQYF
many	TRBV15	TRBJ2-7	-	TGTGCCACCAGCAGAGACCGACTGGAGGCCTACGAGCAGTACTTC	CATSRDRLEAYEQYF
many	TRBV19	TRBJ2-7	TRBD1	TGTGCCAGTAGAATGACAGGGACGTCCTACGAGCAGTACTTC	CASRMTGTSYEQYF
-	TRBV12-3/TRBV12-4	TRBJ1-1	TRBD1	TGTGCCAGCAGTTTATCCAGGGGGGACACTGAAGCTTCCTTT	CASSLSRGDTEASF
many	TRBV6-2/TRBV6-3	TRBJ2-5	TRBD1	TGTGCCAGCTCGTACCCCCCCTTTCGGACAGGGGGAGAGACCCAGTACTTC	CASSYPPFRTGGETQYF
many	TRBV4-1	TRBJ2-7	TRBD2	TGCGCCAGCAGCCAATCGGCGGGAGGTGCCTACGAGCAGTACTTC	CASSQSAGGAYEQYF
many	TRBV6-5	TRBJ1-1	-	TGTGCCAGCAGTTACTCCCGGGGGGGGATGAACACTGAAGCTTTCTTT	CASSYSRGGMNTEAFF
few	TRBV12-3/TRBV12-4	TRBJ2-6	-	TGTGCCAGCAGTCCCACGGGGTTCTCTGCGGCCAACGTCCTGACTTTC	CASSPTGFSAANVLTF
many	TRBV11-2	TRBJ1-1	TRBD1	TGTGCCAGCAGCTGGAGGGGGCGCAGGAACACTGAAGCTTTCTTT	CASSWRGRRNTEAFF
many	TRBV15	TRBJ2-7	-	TGTGCCACCAGCAGAGATAAAGTCAGTTACGAGCAGTACTTC	CATSRDKVSYEQYF
-	TRBV7-2	TRBJ1-1	-	TGTGCCAGCAGCGTCATCCACTCGAACACTGAAGCTTGCTTT	CASSVIHSNTEACF
many	TRBV7-2	TRBJ1-3	TRBD1	TGTGCCAGCAGTCAGGGACAGGGTCACACCATATATTTT	CASSQGQGHTIYF
many	TRBV6-5	TRBJ2-5	TRBD1	TGTGCCAGCAGTCGCTACTGGGACAGTTCGAAAGAGACCCAGTACTTC	CASSRYWDSSKETQYF
few	TRBV6-5	TRBJ2-5	-	TGTGCCAGCAGTTACTGGGACGGAGGATCTCAAGAGACCCAGTACTTC	CASSYWDGGSQETQYF
many	TRBV6-2/TRBV6-3	TRBJ2-7	-	TGTGCCAGCAGCATCAGCTCCTACGAGCAGTACTTC	CASSISSYEQYF
many	TRBV11-2	TRBJ2-7	TRBD2	TGTGCCAGCAGCTCGGCCGGGACTAGCGGGAGGGTCTCCTACGAGCAGTACTTC	CASSSAGTSGRVSYEQYF